One and the same sample provided the 17 T cell receptor beta chains below, sequenced in a study of T cell changes during pregnancy in multiple sclerosis. Using immunoSEQ multiplex PCR, the repertoire was profiled, and TCRdb retains in-frame clones only, with some absent. The sample shows some 36,000 clones, roughly nine tenths of them seen only once. Sequencing was performed on CD4+ T cells from peripheral blood mononuclear cells, taken in the second trimester of pregnancy. These TCRs come from a female donor with multiple sclerosis, enrolled in a pregnancy study.

The rearrangement uses TRBV9 and TRBJ2-7, with D maybe TRBD2 (7 bases). The germline CDR1 and CDR2 sequences are SGDLS and YYNGEE. The CDR3 is made up of 11 amino acids. With 3 bases removed from V and 7 bases from J, the gap between germline ends came to 8 bases. Here the CDR3 reads CASSEGGEQYF. The CDR3 DNA sequence: TGTGCCAGCAGCGAGGGGGGGGAGCAGTACTTC. Full variable domain (rest looked up from reference TRBV9 and TRBJ2-7): DSGVTQTPKHLITATGQRVTLRCSPRSGDLSVYWYQQSLDQGLQFLIQYYNGEERAKGNILERFSAQQFPDLHSELNLSSLELGDSALYFCASSEGGEQYFGPGTRLTVT.

This chain uses TRBV18 with TRBJ2-5, with 7 bases matching TRBD1. V was clipped by 5 bases and J by 4 bases; unmatched bases: 7. This CDR3 contains 14 residues. CDR1 is KGHSH and CDR2 is LQKENI in the germline V gene. DNA of the CDR3: TGTGCCAGCTCATCACAGGGGTGGGGAGAGACCCAGTACTTC. Translated: CASSSQGWGETQYF.

This chain connects TRBV7-8 to TRBJ1-4; D call uncertain. This CDR3 spans 18 amino acids. Germline CDR1 is SGHVS and CDR2 is FQNEAQ. V was cut by 0 bases and J by 0 bases, with 14 bases left in between. The CDR3 here is CASSLAGKWGATNEKLFF. The CDR3 bases are TGTGCCAGCAGCTTAGCGGGGAAGTGGGGAGCAACTAATGAAAAACTGTTTTTT.

V gene TRBV19 combines with J gene TRBJ2-7, with TRBD1 identical over 7 bases. Germline-derived CDR1 and CDR2 are LNHDA and SQIVND (reference sequence). The trim removed 5 bases at V and 5 bases at J, leaving 12 bases unmatched. The CDR3 consists of 15 residues. The CDR3 spells CASSELQTGFDEQYF. The CDR3 nucleotides are TGTGCCAGTAGTGAGCTCCAGACAGGGTTCGACGAGCAGTACTTC.

The genes are TRBV7-2 and TRBJ2-2; tentatively, D is TRBD2 (7 bases). V lost 6 bases to trimming and J lost 5 bases, with 16 bases between them. The CDR3 contains 15 residues. Germline-derived CDR1 and CDR2 are SGHTA and FQGNSA. The CDR3 DNA is TGTGCCAGCAGAAAAGTAGGGGGAGGGACCGGGGAGCTGTTTTTT. Protein product: CASRKVGGGTGELFF.

In nucleotides, the CDR3 is TGTGCCAGCTCTCCTACCACAGCAGGGGCCAACGTCCTGACTTTC. Protein sequence: CASSPTTAGANVLTF. The chain has TRBV18 and TRBJ2-6; D is undetermined. The V end lost 6 bases, the J end lost 4 bases, and 13 bases lay between the germline ends. CDR3 length equals 15 residues. Germline CDR1 reads KGHSH; CDR2 reads LQKENI. The full variable domain, with the rest looked up from reference TRBV18 and TRBJ2-6, is NAGVMQNPRHLVRRRGQEARLRCSPMKGHSHVYWYRQLPEEGLKFMVYLQKENIIDESGMPKERFSAEFPKEGPSILRIQQVVRGDSAAYFCASSPTTAGANVLTFGAGSRLTVL.

This clone was seen once. The chain carries TRBV5-4 and TRBJ2-7, with D possibly TRBD1 on 6 matching bases. Trimming shortened V by 4 bases and J by 10 bases, and 24 bases separated the two germline ends. Germline CDR1 and CDR2: SGHNT and YYREEE (reference sequence). The CDR3 has 15 residues. The CDR3 nucleotides read TGTGCCAGCAGCACGGAAGGCCCCGGACAGTTCGGTCAGTACTTC. Residues: CASSTEGPGQFGQYF.

The genes are TRBV13 and TRBJ2-1, with D maybe TRBD1 (5 bases). V lost 6 bases and J lost 1, with 16 bases in between. Germline CDR1 reads PRHDT; CDR2 reads FYEKMQ (reference sequence). The CDR3 loop spans 16 amino acids. CDR3 nucleotide sequence: TGTGCCAGCAGGGCTGACAGATTTGGGTCCTACAATGAGCAGTTCTTC. Amino acid sequence: CASRADRFGSYNEQFF. The full variable domain, in which reference TRBV13 and TRBJ2-1 provide the parts outside the CDR3, is AAGVIQSPRHLIKEKRETATLKCYPIPRHDTVYWYQQGPGQDPQFLISFYEKMQSDKGSIPDRFSAQQFSDYHSELNMSSLELGDSALYFCASRADRFGSYNEQFFGPGTRLTVL.

This chain joins TRBV10-1 and TRBJ2-7; no clear D. The V gene lost 4 bases and the J gene lost 2 bases, with 3 bases spanning the gap. The germline V gene encodes CDR1 WNHNN and CDR2 SYGVQD (reference sequence). This CDR3 has 11 residues. The DNA for the CDR3 is TGCGCCAGCAGTGTAGCCTACGAGCAGTACTTC. This translates into CASSVAYEQYF.

This clone was detected only a few times. The chain is built from TRBV4-3 and TRBJ1-2; TRBD1 might be the D (6 bases). The CDR3 runs to 16 residues. The germline gives CDR1 LGHNA, CDR2 YSLEER. Trimming took 0 bases from V and 3 from J, leaving 14 bases between them. CDR3 DNA: TGCGCCAGCAGCCAAGAGGTTCAGGGGCAGGACTATGGCTACACCTTC. This translates into CASSQEVQGQDYGYTF.

The genes are TRBV7-2 and TRBJ2-5; D is unclear. This CDR3 is built from 13 residues. V was clipped by 4 bases and J by 4 bases, with 10 bases between them. Per germline, CDR1 SGHTA and CDR2 FQGNSA. The CDR3 sequence is CASSSPLRETQYF. The CDR3 DNA reads as TGTGCCAGCAGCTCGCCGCTACGAGAGACCCAGTACTTC.

This chain links TRBV30 with TRBJ1-5, with no clear D. V was pared by 2 bases and J by 2 bases, with 13 bases between. The CDR3 length is 15 residues. The V gene's germline CDR1 is GTSNPN and CDR2 SVGIG (reference sequence). CDR3 sequence reads: CAWSLYGEGNQPQHF. CDR3 sequence (DNA): TGTGCCTGGAGTTTGTATGGAGAGGGCAATCAGCCCCAGCATTTT.

This chain connects TRBV5-1 to TRBJ2-7, with 9 bases aligning to TRBD1. Germline V lookup: CDR1 SGHRS, CDR2 YFSETQ. The CDR3 runs 14 residues. Trimming cost V 3 bases and J 6 bases; bases outside gene matches: 7. The CDR3 nucleotides read TGCGCCAGCAGCTACCGGACAGGGGAAGGCGAGCAGTACTTC. It specifies CASSYRTGEGEQYF.

In this sample, this clone turned up a few times. CDR3 coding DNA: TGCAGCGCCAACGGGGGGGCGCGCGAGCAGTACTTC. It is translated as CSANGGAREQYF. The V gene is TRBV29-1, the J gene TRBJ2-7; 8 positions match TRBD2. The V gene end was trimmed by 7 bases and the J gene end by 6 bases; junction bases not matched to a gene: 8. This CDR3 contains 12 residues. From germline, CDR1 is SQVTM and CDR2 ANQGSEA.

The gene calls are TRBV5-1 and TRBJ2-3; a weak D match, TRBD2 (5 bases). CDR3 size: 15 residues. Trimming pared 5 bases from V and 1 base from J, leaving 14 bases between. From germline, CDR1 is SGHRS and CDR2 YFSETQ. The CDR3 sequence is CASSSRGSGTDTQYF. The DNA of the CDR3 is TGCGCCAGCAGTTCGAGAGGGTCGGGCACAGATACGCAGTATTTT. The full variable domain, its missing parts supplied by reference TRBV5-1 and TRBJ2-3, is KAGVTQTPRYLIKTRGQQVTLSCSPISGHRSVSWYQQTPGQGLQFLFEYFSETQRNKGNFPGRFSGRQFSNSRSEMNVSTLELGDSALYLCASSSRGSGTDTQYFGPGTRLTVL.

The rearrangement uses TRBV7-9 and TRBJ2-1, with D uncertain. The CDR3 covers 15 residues. The ends were cut back, 6 bases at V and 0 bases at J, with 12 bases in the middle. Germline CDR1 reads SEHNR; CDR2 reads FQNEAQ (reference sequence). The CDR3 reads CASRDTVSSYNEQFF. The CDR3 DNA reads TGTGCCAGCAGGGATACAGTTAGCTCCTACAATGAGCAGTTCTTC.

The chain's CDR3 is CAWTGVSLDSPLHF. Written as DNA, the CDR3 is TGTGCCTGGACAGGGGTGTCCCTAGATTCACCCCTCCACTTT. V and J are TRBV30 and TRBJ1-6, with a possible D match to TRBD1 (6 bases). CDR3 length: 14 residues. Per the germline V gene, CDR1 is GTSNPN and CDR2 is SVGIG (reference sequence). With 4 bases removed from V and 8 bases from J, the gap between germline ends came to 15 bases.